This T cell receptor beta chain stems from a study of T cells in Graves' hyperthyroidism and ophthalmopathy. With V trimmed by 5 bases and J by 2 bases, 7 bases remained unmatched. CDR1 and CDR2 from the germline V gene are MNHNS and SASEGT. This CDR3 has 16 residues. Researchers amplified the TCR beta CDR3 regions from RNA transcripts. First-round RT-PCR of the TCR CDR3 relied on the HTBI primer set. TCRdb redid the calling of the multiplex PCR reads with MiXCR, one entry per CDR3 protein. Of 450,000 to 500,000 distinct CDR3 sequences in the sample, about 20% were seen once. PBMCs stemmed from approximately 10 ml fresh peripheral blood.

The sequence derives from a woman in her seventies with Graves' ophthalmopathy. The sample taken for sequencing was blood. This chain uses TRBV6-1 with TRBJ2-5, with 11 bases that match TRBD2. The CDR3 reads CASSYLAGGYQETQYF. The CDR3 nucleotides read TGTGCCAGCAGTTATTTAGCGGGAGGGTATCAAGAGACCCAGTACTTC.